The sequence of this TCR beta chain was determined in a study of T-cell reconstitution after alpha-beta-depleted transplantation in children. Study findings and constraints: The high TCRbeta diversity at day 60 in some patients came from surviving recipient T cells and thymic progenitors. Where alpha-beta T cells came from about two months after transplant was reportedly several hundred expanded graft clones. T-cell counts and diversity at one year following transplant were attributed mainly to newly produced T cells.

A few counts support this clonotype. The antigen remains undetermined. Unique molecular identifiers were incorporated when the TCRbeta library was constructed. One entry per CDR3 protein results from TCRdb running MiXCR on the PCR reads. This sample has about 610,000 distinct CDR3 sequences, with 25% to 30% found just once. V lost 2 bases to trimming and J lost 3 bases; unmatched junction nucleotides: 7. The CDR3 sequence is 15 residues long. CDR1 and CDR2 (germline): SGHTA, FQGTGA. The sample in question was PBMCs, obtained before TCRalphabeta/CD19-depleted stem cell transplant. J is TRBJ2-7 and V is TRBV7-3; 7 bases map to TRBD2. The source is a boy under two years old with Wiskott-Aldrich syndrome, due to receive a stem cell transplant. This chain's CDR3 is CASSLGARTSYEQYF. CDR3 nucleotides: TGTGCCAGCAGCTTAGGCGCCCGGACTAGCTACGAGCAGTACTTC.